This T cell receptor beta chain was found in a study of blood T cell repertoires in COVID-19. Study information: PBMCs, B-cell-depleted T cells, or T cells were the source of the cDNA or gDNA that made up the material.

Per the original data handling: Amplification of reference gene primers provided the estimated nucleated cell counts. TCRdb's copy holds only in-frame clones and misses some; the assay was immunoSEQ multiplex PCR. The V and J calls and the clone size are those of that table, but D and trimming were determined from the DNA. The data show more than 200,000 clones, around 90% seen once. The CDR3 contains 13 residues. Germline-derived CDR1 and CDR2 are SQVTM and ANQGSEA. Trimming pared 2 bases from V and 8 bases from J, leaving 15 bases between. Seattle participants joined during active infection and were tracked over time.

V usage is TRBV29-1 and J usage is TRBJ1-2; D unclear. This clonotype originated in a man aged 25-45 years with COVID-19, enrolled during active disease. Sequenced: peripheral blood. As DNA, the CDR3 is TGCAGCGTTGAAAAGCGGGATGTGGTAGGCTACACCTTC. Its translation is CSVEKRDVVGYTF.